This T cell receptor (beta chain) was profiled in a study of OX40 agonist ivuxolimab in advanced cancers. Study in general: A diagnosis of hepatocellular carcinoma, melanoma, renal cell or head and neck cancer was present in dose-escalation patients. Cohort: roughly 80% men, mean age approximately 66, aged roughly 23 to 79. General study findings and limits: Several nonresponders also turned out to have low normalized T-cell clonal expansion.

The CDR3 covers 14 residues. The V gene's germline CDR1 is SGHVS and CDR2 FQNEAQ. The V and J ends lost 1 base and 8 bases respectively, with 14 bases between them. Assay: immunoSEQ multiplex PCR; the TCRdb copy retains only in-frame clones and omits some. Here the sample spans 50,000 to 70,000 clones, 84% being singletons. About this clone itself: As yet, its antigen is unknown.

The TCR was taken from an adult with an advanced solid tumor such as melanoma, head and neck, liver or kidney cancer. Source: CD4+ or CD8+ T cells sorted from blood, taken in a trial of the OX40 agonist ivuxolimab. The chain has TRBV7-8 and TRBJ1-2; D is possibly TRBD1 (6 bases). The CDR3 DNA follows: TGTGCCAGCAGCTTAGTGGGGGGGGCTGACGGCTACACCTTC. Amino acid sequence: CASSLVGGADGYTF.